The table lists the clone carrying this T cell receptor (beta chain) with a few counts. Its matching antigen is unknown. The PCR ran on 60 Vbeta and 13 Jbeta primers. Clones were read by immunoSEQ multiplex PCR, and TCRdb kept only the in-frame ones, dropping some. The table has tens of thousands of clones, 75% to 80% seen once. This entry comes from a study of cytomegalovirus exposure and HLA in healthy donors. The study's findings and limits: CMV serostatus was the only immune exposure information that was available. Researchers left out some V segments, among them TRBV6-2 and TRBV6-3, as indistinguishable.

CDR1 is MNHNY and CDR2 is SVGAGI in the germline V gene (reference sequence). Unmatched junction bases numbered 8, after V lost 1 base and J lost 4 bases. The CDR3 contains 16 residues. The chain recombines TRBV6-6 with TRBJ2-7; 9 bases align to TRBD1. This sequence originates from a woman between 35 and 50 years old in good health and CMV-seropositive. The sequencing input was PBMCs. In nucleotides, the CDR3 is TGTGCCAGCAGTTACTACCCACAGGGGGCGGTATACGAGCAGTACTTC. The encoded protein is CASSYYPQGAVYEQYF.